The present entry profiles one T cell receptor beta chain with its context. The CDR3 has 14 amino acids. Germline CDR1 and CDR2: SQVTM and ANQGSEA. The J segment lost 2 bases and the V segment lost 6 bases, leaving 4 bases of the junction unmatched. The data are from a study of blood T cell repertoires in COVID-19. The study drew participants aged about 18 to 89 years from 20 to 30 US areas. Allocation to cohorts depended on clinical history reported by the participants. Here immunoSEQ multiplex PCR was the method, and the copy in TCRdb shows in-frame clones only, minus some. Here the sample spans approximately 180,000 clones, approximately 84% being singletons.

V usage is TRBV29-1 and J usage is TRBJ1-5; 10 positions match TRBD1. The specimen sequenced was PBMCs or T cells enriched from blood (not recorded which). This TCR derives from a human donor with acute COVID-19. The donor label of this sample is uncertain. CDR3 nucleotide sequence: TGCAGCGTGTCCGGGACAGGGGGCAATCAGCCCCAGCATTTT. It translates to CSVSGTGGNQPQHF.